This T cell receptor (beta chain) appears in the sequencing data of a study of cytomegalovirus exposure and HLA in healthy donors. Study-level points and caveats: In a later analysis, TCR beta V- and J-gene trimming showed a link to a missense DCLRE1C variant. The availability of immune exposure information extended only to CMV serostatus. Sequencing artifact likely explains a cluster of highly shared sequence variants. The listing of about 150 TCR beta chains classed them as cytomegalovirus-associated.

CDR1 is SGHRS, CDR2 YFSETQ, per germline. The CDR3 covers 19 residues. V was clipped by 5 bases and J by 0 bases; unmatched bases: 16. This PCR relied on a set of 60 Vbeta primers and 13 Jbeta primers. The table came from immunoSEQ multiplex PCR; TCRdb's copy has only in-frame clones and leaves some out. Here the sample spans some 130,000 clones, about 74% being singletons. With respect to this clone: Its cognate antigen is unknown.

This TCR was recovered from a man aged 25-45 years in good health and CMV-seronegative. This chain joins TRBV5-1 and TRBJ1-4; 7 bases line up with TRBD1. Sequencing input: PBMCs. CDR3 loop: CASSQIGTATPATNEKLFF. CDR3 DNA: TGCGCCAGCAGTCAGATCGGGACAGCCACTCCAGCAACTAATGAAAAACTGTTTTTT.